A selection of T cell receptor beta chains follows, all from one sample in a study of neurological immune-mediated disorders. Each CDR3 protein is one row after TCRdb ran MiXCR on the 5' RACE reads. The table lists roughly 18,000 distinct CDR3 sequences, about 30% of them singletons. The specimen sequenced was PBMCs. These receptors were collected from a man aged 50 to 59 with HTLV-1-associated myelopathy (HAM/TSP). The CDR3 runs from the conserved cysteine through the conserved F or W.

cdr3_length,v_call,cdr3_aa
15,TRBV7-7,CASSPRRVNTGELFF
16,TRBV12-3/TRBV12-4,CASSSRDFINLYEQYF
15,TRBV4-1,CASSQQLQGAGELFF
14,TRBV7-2,CASSLEIQGNEQFF
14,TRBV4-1,CASSQEQGAGEQYF
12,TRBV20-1,CSAQTGYETQYF
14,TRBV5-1,CASSLGDSYNEQFF
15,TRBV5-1,CASSVTGLSNQPQHF
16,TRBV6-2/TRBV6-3,CASSYQGFSGANVLTF
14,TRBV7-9,CASSGGSINQPQHF
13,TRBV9,CASSPDGHYGYTF
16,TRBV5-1,CASSPGLAGLQETQYF
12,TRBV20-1,CSARDTEYGYTF
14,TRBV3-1,CASSQGTTTDTQYF
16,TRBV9,CASSVGSGGTGNTIYF
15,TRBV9,CASSVEGTATDTQYF
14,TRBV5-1,CASSLKSSGDTQYF
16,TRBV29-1,CSVEGYGTGGTDTQYF
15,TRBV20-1,CSARGKGSGSYEQYF
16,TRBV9,CASSPGGAGVQETQYF
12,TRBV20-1,CSAPGLGYEQYF
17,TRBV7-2,CASSYFGTIVGGNTIYF
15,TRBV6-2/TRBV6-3,CASSYGGTADATPHF
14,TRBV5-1,CASSLPRLSNEQFF
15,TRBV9,CASSVSTRSYNEQFF
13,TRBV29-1,CSVGNAGNQPQHF
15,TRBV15,CATSGGQGFSYEQYF
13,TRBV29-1,CSGTGPGTDTQYF
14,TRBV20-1,CSASIITGNTEAFF
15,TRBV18,CASSPVGQTDLEAFF
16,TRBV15,CATSRTGQVVDSPLHF
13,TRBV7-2,CASSIASYNEQFF
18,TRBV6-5,CASSDPKAGELNTGELFF
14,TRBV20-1,CSAENQGAHTEAFF
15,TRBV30,CAWTLTGTVANTQYF
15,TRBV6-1,CASKWELPNTGELFF
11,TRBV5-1,CASSTNTEAFF
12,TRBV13,CASSLVGGEQYF
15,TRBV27,CASSLIGGNHEKLFF
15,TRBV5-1,CASSAEGGGGTEAFF
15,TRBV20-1,CSARDIRTPNNEQFF
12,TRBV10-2,CASWGTGETQYF
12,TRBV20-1,CSASLGNYEQYF
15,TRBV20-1,CSASKWDSPYYEQYF
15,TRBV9,CASRRGLSGANVLTF
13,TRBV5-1,CASSIGYQETQYF
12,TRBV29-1,CSAKGLGLGYTF
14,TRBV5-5,CASTRTDSTYEQYF
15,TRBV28,CASSRTVLAGYEQYF
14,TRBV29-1,CSASRRDLNTEAFF
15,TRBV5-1,CASSPSGPKTGELFF
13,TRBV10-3,CAIRSAANEKLFF
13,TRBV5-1,CASSRDSNQPQHF
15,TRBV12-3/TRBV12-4,CASRTPGLEADTQYF
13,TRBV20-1,CSAPDRVNSPLHF
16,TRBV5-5,CASSWGQGRNTGELFF
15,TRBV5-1,CASSVSTSHTGELFF
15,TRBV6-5,CASRNSGGASGELFF
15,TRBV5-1,CASSLAGIAGGQQYF